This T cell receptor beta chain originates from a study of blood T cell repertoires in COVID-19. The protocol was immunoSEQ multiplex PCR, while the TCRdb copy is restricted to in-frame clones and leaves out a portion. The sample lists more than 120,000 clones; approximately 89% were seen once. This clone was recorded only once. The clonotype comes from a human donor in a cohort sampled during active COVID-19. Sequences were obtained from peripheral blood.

The chain's CDR3 is CASSLRRERGGYTF. Here the CDR3 DNA reads TGTGCCAGCAGCTTACGTCGGGAGAGGGGAGGCTACACCTTC. The chain joins TRBV7-3 to TRBJ1-2; weak D call: TRBD1 (5 bases). The germline CDR1 and CDR2 sequences are SGHTA and FQGTGA. The length of the CDR3 is 14 residues. V was clipped by 2 bases and J by 8 bases, with 15 bases between them.